This T cell receptor beta chain was identified in a study of CD8 T cells in ankylosing spondylitis. Study-level results: The study identified a TCR beta motif of fewer than 10 highly homologous variants that appeared characteristic of ankylosing spondylitis blood.

Using its own MiXCR run on the 5' RACE reads, TCRdb lists one record per CDR3 protein. This sample carries roughly 350,000 distinct CDR3 sequences, roughly 8% of them seen once, and the ten largest clones take about 14%. Germline V gene sequence: CDR1 MGHRA, CDR2 YSYEKL. The V end lost 0 bases, the J end lost 4 bases, and 18 bases lay between the germline ends. This CDR3 has 17 residues. This clonotype was counted between two and nine times. Antigen unknown. This receptor was obtained from a male donor with ankylosing spondylitis. This chain joins TRBV4-1 and TRBJ1-2; D is perhaps TRBD1 (6 bases). The specimen was blood, either unsorted or a sorted T cell fraction (not recorded which). In nucleotides, the CDR3 is TGCGCCAGCAGCCAAGATCAGCGGGCAGGGGCGCCCTATGGCTACACCTTC. Translation: CASSQDQRAGAPYGYTF.